A single sample is the source of the 10 T cell receptor beta chains below, sequenced in a study of T cell repertoires in cytomegalovirus infection. TCRdb itself ran the reads through MiXCR, one entry per CDR3 protein. Here the sample spans 65,000 to 95,000 distinct CDR3 sequences, 3% to 4.5% being singletons. The specimen sequenced was PBMCs. All receptors come from a human donor in good health (CMV status not recorded). Some clones in this sample may be carry-over from other donors' samples.

The sample holds many counts of this clonotype. V and J are TRBV24-1 and TRBJ1-2; no firm D call. The CDR3 loop spans 15 amino acids. The V end was cut by 9 bases, the J end by 5 bases, with 21 bases between. Germline loops: CDR1 KGHDR, CDR2 SFDVKD. CDR3 sequence (DNA): TGTGCCACCCGACCCCGCGACCATGATAGTTATGGCTACACCTTC. Encoded protein: CATRPRDHDSYGYTF.

Many counts were recorded for this clonotype. The chain has TRBV23-1 and TRBJ2-1, with D tentatively TRBD2 (6 bases). TRBV23-1 is assigned to the ORF class and has an uncertain function. This CDR3 spans 16 amino acids. Trimming took off 7 bases at V and 3 bases at J, with 19 bases between the two ends. CDR3 DNA sequence: TGCGCCAGCAAAGGAGGGCCCAGGGTCGACTACAATGAGCAGTTCTTC. Translation gives CASKGGPRVDYNEQFF.

In its sample, this clonotype was seen many times. The CDR3 sequence: CASSPGADTQYF. CDR3 DNA sequence: TGTGCCAGCAGCCCAGGGGCAGATACGCAGTATTTT. The V and J genes are TRBV7-8 and TRBJ2-3, with TRBD1 as a possible D gene (6 bases). Germline CDR1 SGHVS, CDR2 FQNEAQ. The V end lost 5 bases, the J end lost 4 bases, and 7 bases lay between the germline ends. The CDR3 spans 12 residues.

There are many counts of this clonotype. This chain uses TRBV20-1 with TRBJ2-1; the match to TRBD2 covers 13 bases. This CDR3 is 16 amino acids long. From germline, CDR1 is DFQATT and CDR2 SNEGSKA (reference sequence). The ends lost 4 bases at V and 2 bases at J; junction bases unmatched: 5. The CDR3 loop is CSATRGTSGTYNEQFF. For the CDR3, the DNA is TGCAGTGCTACAAGAGGGACTAGCGGGACCTACAATGAGCAGTTCTTC.

In this sample, this clonotype turned up many times. This chain links TRBV19 with TRBJ2-1; the match to TRBD2 covers 7 bases. The CDR3 covers 13 residues. Germline CDR1 LNHDA, CDR2 SQIVND (reference sequence). Losses at the gene ends were 8 bases for V and 3 bases for J; bases not matched to a gene: 4. The CDR3 loop is CASAGDLYNEQFF. The CDR3 region has the DNA TGTGCCAGTGCGGGGGACCTCTACAATGAGCAGTTCTTC.

This clonotype was seen repeatedly, ten times or more. V gene TRBV5-1 combines with J gene TRBJ1-5; no clear D. This CDR3 is 15 amino acids long. Between the trimmed V and J ends, which lost 0 bases and 4 bases, there was a span of 11 bases. Germline V CDR1 and CDR2: SGHRS, YFSETQ. The CDR3 protein is CASSLDVGTNQPQHF. CDR3 in DNA: TGCGCCAGCAGCTTGGATGTCGGAACAAATCAGCCCCAGCATTTT.

This clonotype has a count of ten or more. V and J are TRBV20-1 and TRBJ1-3, with 7 bases matching TRBD1. The CDR3 covers 19 residues. Germline trimming cut 5 bases from V and 0 bases from J; bases unmatched to any gene: 19. CDR1 is DFQATT, CDR2 SNEGSKA, per germline (reference sequence). The CDR3 nucleotides are TGCAGTGCTCCCATCCTTTCCGGGACAGCACGGCCCTCTGGAAACACCATATATTTT. Translation gives CSAPILSGTARPSGNTIYF.

This clonotype occurred many times. The J gene is TRBJ2-7, the V gene TRBV7-2; 8 positions agree with TRBD1. Trimming at V came to 4 bases and at J to 3 bases, leaving 5 bases not matched to a gene. Germline CDR1 and CDR2: SGHTA and FQGNSA. The CDR3 spans 14 residues. DNA of the CDR3: TGTGCCAGCAGCTCGCGACAGGGGATCTACGAGCAGTACTTC. Amino acids: CASSSRQGIYEQYF.

This clonotype was observed at least ten times. The chain recombines TRBV6-6 with TRBJ1-1; 8 nucleotides agree with TRBD1. The V and J ends lost 6 bases and 4 bases, in that order; junction bases with no gene match: 4. CDR1 is MNHNY and CDR2 is SVGAGI in the germline V gene (reference sequence). The CDR3 length is 13 residues. CDR3 sequence: CASRSDRGTEAFF. The CDR3 coding sequence is TGTGCCAGCAGATCTGACAGGGGCACTGAAGCTTTCTTT.

This clonotype was seen at least ten times. J is TRBJ2-2 and V is TRBV7-9; TRBD2 aligns across 11 bases. This CDR3 contains 16 residues. Germline trimming cut 2 bases from V and 4 bases from J; bases unmatched to any gene: 3. CDR1 is SEHNR, CDR2 FQNEAQ, per germline (reference sequence). DNA of the CDR3: TGTGCCAGCAGCTTAAGACTAGCGGGGACCACCGGGGAGCTGTTTTTT. It yields the protein CASSLRLAGTTGELFF.